The T cell receptor (beta chain) under discussion was sequenced for a study of T cell responses to AZD1222 COVID-19 vaccine. General observations from the study: Clonal diversity was possibly underestimated; the donors were predominantly white British and more often female.

Libraries were prepared by immunoSEQ multiplex PCR; TCRdb keeps only in-frame clonotypes and omits some of them. Among about 100,000 clones, 85% to 90% were seen once, and the ten largest hold around 1.5%. Germline CDR1 SGHRS, CDR2 YFSETQ. V lost 4 bases and J lost 1; bases outside the gene matches: 3. This CDR3 spans 15 amino acids. Points on this clone: What it binds is unknown.

The TCR originated in an adult in good health. The sequenced sample was peripheral blood, obtained on day 0 of AZD1222 vaccination. J is TRBJ2-2 and V is TRBV5-1; TRBD1 matches 8 bases. The CDR3 nucleotides read TGCGCCAGCAGCCCTGGACAGGGGAACACCGGGGAGCTGTTTTTT. It is translated as CASSPGQGNTGELFF.